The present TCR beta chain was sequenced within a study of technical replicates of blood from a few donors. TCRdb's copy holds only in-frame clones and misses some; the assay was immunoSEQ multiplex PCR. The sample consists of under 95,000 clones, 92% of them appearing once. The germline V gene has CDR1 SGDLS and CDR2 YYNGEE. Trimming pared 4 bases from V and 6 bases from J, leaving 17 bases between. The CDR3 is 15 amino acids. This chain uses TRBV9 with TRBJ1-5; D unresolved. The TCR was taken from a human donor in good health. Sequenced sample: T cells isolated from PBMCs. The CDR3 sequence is CASSPTGGVGQPQHF. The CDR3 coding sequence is TGTGCCAGCAGCCCAACGGGAGGCGTAGGTCAGCCCCAGCATTTT. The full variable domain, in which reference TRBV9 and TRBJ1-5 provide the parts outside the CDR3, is DSGVTQTPKHLITATGQRVTLRCSPRSGDLSVYWYQQSLDQGLQFLIQYYNGEERAKGNILERFSAQQFPDLHSELNLSSLELGDSALYFCASSPTGGVGQPQHFGDGTRLSIL.